The source of this T cell receptor beta chain is a study of blood T cell repertoires in COVID-19. Study context: Both acute and convalescent COVID-19 samples were obtained from the United States, Italy and Spain. In each case, the material was cDNA or gDNA derived from T cells, B-cell-depleted T cells, or PBMCs.

The authors' processing: Estimated nucleated cell counts came from reference gene primer amplification. Measured with immunoSEQ multiplex PCR; TCRdb has only the in-frame clones, and not every one. V, J and clone size were drawn from that table, and D and trimming were deduced from the DNA. The data hold 200,000 to 300,000 clones, with about 82% observed a single time. This CDR3 spans 13 amino acids. The V gene's germline CDR1 is SGDLS and CDR2 YYNGEE. V was shortened by 3 bases and J by 9 bases, with 13 bases between the two germline ends. Sequencing used peripheral blood. The sequence came from a woman in her sixties with active or convalescent COVID-19. This chain uses TRBV9 with TRBJ1-3; unclear D gene. The CDR3 DNA sequence: TGTGCCAGCAGCGCGACTACTGTGGGCACCATATATTTT. Amino acids: CASSATTVGTIYF.